The rows below give T cell receptor beta chains drawn from one sample of a study of T-cell reconstitution after alpha-beta-depleted transplantation in children. TCRdb recomputed calls from the PCR reads with MiXCR, one row per CDR3 protein. The sample gives over 45,000 distinct CDR3 sequences, 44% of which show up once; roughly 98% is in the top ten. This specimen consisted of PBMCs, mostly from graft donor cells, obtained 360 days after TCRalphabeta/CD19-depleted stem cell transplant. These receptors all come from a male patient younger than 18 who had a stem cell transplant for acute lymphoblastic leukemia, so the T cells may come from the graft donor. Both conserved end residues are part of each CDR3. A D gene is named only where the DNA matches it firmly. Not every row has a clone size; where given, it reads once, few, many or a size class.

V gene,clone size,J gene,D gene,CDR3 DNA,CDR3 protein
TRBV11-2,NA,TRBJ1-2,NA,TGTGCCAGCAGCCCACTCCGAGTGAACTATGGCTACACCTTC,CASSPLRVNYGYTF
TRBV24-1,NA,TRBJ2-3,NA,TGTGCCACCAGTGATTTTGGCGGGAGCACAGATACGCAGTATTTT,CATSDFGGSTDTQYF
TRBV20-1,once,TRBJ1-1,TRBD1,TGCAGTGCGAATCCGGGACAGGGGTTACCTGAAGCTTTCTTT,CSANPGQGLPEAFF
TRBV5-1,NA,TRBJ2-2,TRBD2,TGCGCCAGCAGCGAGGAGGAGCGGGGGCTTCACACCGGGGAGCTGTTTTTT,CASSEEERGLHTGELFF
TRBV10-3,NA,TRBJ2-2,TRBD2,TGTGCCATCAGCCAGGGACTAGCGGGAAACCCGATCACCGGGGAGCTGTTTTTT,CAISQGLAGNPITGELFF
TRBV3-1,few,TRBJ2-2,TRBD2,TGTGCCAGCAGCCATAGACTAGCGGCCGGGGAGCTGTTTTTT,CASSHRLAAGELFF
TRBV27,NA,TRBJ2-7,NA,TGTGCCAGCAGTTTGGGGGGAAACTCCTACGAGCAGTACTTC,CASSLGGNSYEQYF
TRBV5-1,NA,TRBJ2-7,NA,TGCGCCAGCAGCTTGGGGGTGTTCTACGAGCAGTACTTC,CASSLGVFYEQYF
TRBV12-3/TRBV12-4,NA,TRBJ2-3,TRBD1,TGTGCCAGCGCCCGGGGACAGGGAAGCACAGATACGCAGTATTTT,CASARGQGSTDTQYF
TRBV20-1,few,TRBJ2-7,NA,TGCAGTGCTAGAGATGGCACCGCCTACGAGCAGTACTTC,CSARDGTAYEQYF
TRBV7-7,many,TRBJ2-1,NA,TGTGCCAGCAGCTTAGCGGGGGCCATAGATGAGCAGTTCTTC,CASSLAGAIDEQFF